These 13 T cell receptor beta chains came from one sample sequenced in a study of identifying expanded T cells in peripheral blood. Assay used: immunoSEQ multiplex PCR; TCRdb lists only in-frame clones, some missing. The sample comprises some 120,000 clones, 84% of which are singletons, and less than 4% rests with the top ten. The specimen was blood. These receptors all come from a person aged 18 to 70 in good health.

The chain joins TRBV7-6 to TRBJ2-3; 7 nucleotides match TRBD1. The CDR3 spans 12 residues. The germline gives CDR1 SGHVS, CDR2 FNYEAQ. V gave up 8 bases and J gave up 3 bases; unmatched junction bases: 2. The CDR3 DNA reads TGTGCCAGCGCCAGGGGGACAGATACGCAGTATTTT. Amino acids: CASARGTDTQYF.

The chain couples TRBV7-2 to TRBJ1-1; D is ambiguous. The germline gives CDR1 SGHTA, CDR2 FQGNSA. The V gene lost 0 bases and the J gene lost 8 bases, with 4 bases spanning the gap. CDR3 length equals 11 residues. The CDR3 is CASSLAREAFF. CDR3 sequence (DNA): TGTGCCAGCAGCTTAGCCAGGGAAGCTTTCTTT.

The V call is TRBV5-5, the J call TRBJ2-5; no clear D. CDR1 is SGHKS and CDR2 is YYEKEE in the germline V gene (reference sequence). This CDR3 contains 15 residues. V lost 4 bases to trimming and J lost 2 bases, with 15 bases between them. The CDR3 is CASSRTYTIQETQYF. The CDR3 DNA follows: TGTGCCAGCAGCCGTACGTACACAATACAAGAGACCCAGTACTTC.

This chain links TRBV11-2 with TRBJ2-3, with 12 positions matching TRBD2. The CDR3 is 18 residues long. With V trimmed by 3 bases and J by 0 bases, 7 bases remained unmatched. CDR1 SGHAT and CDR2 FQNNGV come from the germline V gene. The CDR3 protein is CASSFASGGGLSTDTQYF. The CDR3 bases are TGTGCCAGCAGCTTTGCTAGCGGGGGGGGGTTAAGCACAGATACGCAGTATTTT.

This clone was observed a few times. CDR3 protein: CASSYGPYEQYF. CDR3 nucleotides: TGTGCCAGCAGTTATGGTCCCTACGAGCAGTACTTC. The chain combines TRBV6-6 with TRBJ2-7; D is undetermined. CDR3 size: 12 residues. Germline CDR1 is MNHNY and CDR2 is SVGAGI (reference sequence). The ends were cut back, 3 bases at V and 2 bases at J, with 5 bases in the middle.

The chain links TRBV13 to TRBJ1-1; maybe TRBD1 (5 bases). V lost 5 bases and J 2 bases, leaving 18 bases between the germline ends. CDR1 PRHDT and CDR2 FYEKMQ come from the germline V gene (reference sequence). This CDR3 region has 16 residues. The CDR3 DNA reads as TGTGCCAGCAGCCAAGGAAGGGAGGGACCTAACACTGAAGCTTTCTTT. Protein product: CASSQGREGPNTEAFF.

The chain carries TRBV2 and TRBJ2-2, with 7 nucleotides matching TRBD1. Losses at the gene ends were 8 bases for V and 4 bases for J; bases not matched to a gene: 4. Per germline, CDR1 SNHLY and CDR2 FYNNEI. The CDR3 sequence is 13 residues long. CDR3 sequence reads: CASSQGITGELFF. CDR3 coding DNA: TGTGCCAGCTCACAGGGGATCACCGGGGAGCTGTTTTTT. The whole variable domain, remainder taken from reference TRBV2 and TRBJ2-2, is EPEVTQTPSHQVTQMGQEVILRCVPISNHLYFYWYRQILGQKVEFLVSFYNNEISEKSEIFDDQFSVERPDGSNFTLKIRSTKLEDSAMYFCASSQGITGELFFGEGSRLTVL.

This clone turned up a few times. The chain has TRBV7-9 and TRBJ1-2; D may be TRBD1 (5 bases). The V end was cut by 2 bases, the J end by 3 bases, with 13 bases between. The CDR3 extends over 15 amino acids. Germline V gene lookup returns CDR1 SEHNR and CDR2 FQNEAQ (reference sequence). DNA for the CDR3: TGTGCCAGCAGCTTACTGTTTGGGGACCACTATGGCTACACCTTC. Residues: CASSLLFGDHYGYTF.

V is TRBV19 and J is TRBJ2-2; TRBD1 matches at 10 bases. J lost 4 bases, V lost 8 bases, and 7 bases had no gene match. CDR1 and CDR2 from the germline V gene are LNHDA and SQIVND (reference sequence). The CDR3 runs 15 residues. In nucleotides, the CDR3 is TGTGCCAGTTCAAGGGGGGACAGGGGCACCGGGGAGCTGTTTTTT. Translated, it gives CASSRGDRGTGELFF.

The V gene is TRBV5-8, the J gene TRBJ2-7; D is perhaps TRBD2 (5 bases). CDR3 length equals 13 residues. Per the germline V gene, CDR1 is SGHTS and CDR2 is YDEGEE. With 4 bases removed from V and 7 bases from J, the gap between germline ends came to 15 bases. CDR3 nucleotide sequence: TGTGCCAGCAGCCAAGACCCATCGGGAGAGCAGTACTTC. Its protein product is CASSQDPSGEQYF.

V usage is TRBV29-1 and J usage is TRBJ1-3; D call uncertain. Germline CDR1 is SQVTM and CDR2 is ANQGSEA. The CDR3 totals 16 residues. The V end lost 4 bases, the J end lost 0 bases, and 16 bases lay between the germline ends. CDR3 sequence reads: CSVVGEPRSSGNTIYF. The DNA of the CDR3 is TGCAGCGTTGTCGGGGAACCCCGCAGCTCTGGAAACACCATATATTTT.

The chain is built from TRBV27 and TRBJ1-5, with 8 positions matching TRBD1. V shed 3 bases, J shed 4 bases, and the junction held 8 bases outside the gene matches. Per the germline V gene, CDR1 is MNHEY and CDR2 is SMNVEV (reference sequence). This CDR3 spans 16 amino acids. For the CDR3, the DNA is TGTGCCAGCAGTTTGGGTACAGGGGGGAATAATCAGCCCCAGCATTTT. This translates into CASSLGTGGNNQPQHF.

The rearrangement joins TRBV7-3 to TRBJ2-6; no firm D call. The CDR3 is 15 residues long. V was pared by 3 bases and J by 2 bases, with 8 bases between. CDR1 is SGHTA and CDR2 is FQGTGA in the germline V gene. CDR3 protein: CASSLGETGANVLTF. The CDR3 nucleotides read TGTGCCAGCAGCTTGGGTGAGACTGGGGCCAACGTCCTGACTTTC.